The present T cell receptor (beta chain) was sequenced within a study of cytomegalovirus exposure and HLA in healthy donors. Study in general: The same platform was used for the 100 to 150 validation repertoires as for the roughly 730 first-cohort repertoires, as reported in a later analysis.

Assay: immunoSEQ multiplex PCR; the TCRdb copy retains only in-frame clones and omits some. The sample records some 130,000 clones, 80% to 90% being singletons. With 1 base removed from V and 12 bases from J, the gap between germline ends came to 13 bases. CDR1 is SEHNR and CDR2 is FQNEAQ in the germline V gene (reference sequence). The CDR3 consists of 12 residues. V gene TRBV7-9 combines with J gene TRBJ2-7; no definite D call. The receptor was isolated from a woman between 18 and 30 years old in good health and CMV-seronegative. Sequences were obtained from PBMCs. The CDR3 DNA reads TGTGCCAGCAGCTTAGACGGTGACACCTGGTACTTC. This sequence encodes CASSLDGDTWYF.